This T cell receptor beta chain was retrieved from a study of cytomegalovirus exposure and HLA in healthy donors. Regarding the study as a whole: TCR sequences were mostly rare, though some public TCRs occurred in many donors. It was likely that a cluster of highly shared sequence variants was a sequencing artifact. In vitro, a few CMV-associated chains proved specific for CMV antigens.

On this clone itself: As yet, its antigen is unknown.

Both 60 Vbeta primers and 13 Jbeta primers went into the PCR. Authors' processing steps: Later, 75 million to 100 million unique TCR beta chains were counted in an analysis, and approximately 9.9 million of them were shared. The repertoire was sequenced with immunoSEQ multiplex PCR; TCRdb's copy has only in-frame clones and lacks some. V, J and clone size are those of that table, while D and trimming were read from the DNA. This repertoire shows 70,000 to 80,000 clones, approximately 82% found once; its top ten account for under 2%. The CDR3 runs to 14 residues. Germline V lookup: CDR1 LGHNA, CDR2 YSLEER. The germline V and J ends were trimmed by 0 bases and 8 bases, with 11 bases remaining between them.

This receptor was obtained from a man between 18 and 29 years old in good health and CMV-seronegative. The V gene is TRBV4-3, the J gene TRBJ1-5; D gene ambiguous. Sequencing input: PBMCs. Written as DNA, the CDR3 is TGCGCCAGCAGCCAAGATCGGGGAAATGAGCCCCAGCATTTT. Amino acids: CASSQDRGNEPQHF.